Reported below is one T cell receptor beta chain. What it recognizes is unknown. The data derive from a study of OX40 agonist ivuxolimab in advanced cancers. Study in general: Ivuxolimab, which patients received intravenously every 2 weeks, was dosed at 0.01 to 10 mg/kg. Age averaged 60 years (range about 20 to 80), and roughly 80% were male.

Whole-study results and caveats: There were also nonresponders showing low normalized T-cell clonal expansion. Some of the lowest clonal expansion was seen in partial responders at 0.1-3.0 mg/kg.

Trimming cost V 6 bases and J 1 base, with 24 bases left between them. The CDR3 extends over 19 amino acids. Per the germline V gene, CDR1 is MNHEY and CDR2 is SMNVEV (reference sequence). The method was immunoSEQ multiplex PCR; TCRdb's version includes in-frame clones alone and lacks a portion of them. The profile shows roughly 20,000 clones, about 80% of them singletons. The input for sequencing was CD4+ or CD8+ T cells sorted from blood, taken in a trial of the OX40 agonist ivuxolimab. The clonotype comes from an adult with an advanced solid tumor such as melanoma, head and neck, liver or kidney cancer. V usage is TRBV27 and J usage is TRBJ2-2; possible D gene TRBD2, 5 bases. This CDR3 reads CASSPTQLPPGGNTGELFF. CDR3 in DNA: TGTGCCAGCAGCCCAACCCAACTACCACCAGGAGGGAACACCGGGGAGCTGTTTTTT.